A selection of T cell receptor beta chains follows, all from one sample in a study of cytomegalovirus exposure and HLA in healthy donors. Measured with immunoSEQ multiplex PCR; TCRdb has only the in-frame clones, and not every one. In the table there are 100,000 to 150,000 clones, 77% of which are singletons. Input material: PBMCs. All receptors derive from a male donor in good health and CMV-seropositive. CDR3s include the opening cysteine and the closing phenylalanine or tryptophan. Fields, in order: V gene, clone size, D gene, J gene, CDR3 protein, CDR3 DNA. D genes are given only for firm matches. Only some rows state a clone size, as once, few, many or a class for expanded clones.

v_call: TRBV5-1
clone_size: .
d_call: .
j_call: TRBJ2-5
cdr3_aa: CASSLAGSSIVETQYF
cdr3_nt: TGCGCCAGCAGCTTGGCAGGGTCGTCTATAGTTGAGACCCAGTACTTC

v_call: TRBV7-8
clone_size: .
d_call: .
j_call: TRBJ2-5
cdr3_aa: CASSLGPPAGGAETQYF
cdr3_nt: TGTGCCAGCAGCTTAGGTCCCCCGGCCGGAGGGGCGGAGACCCAGTACTTC

v_call: TRBV2
clone_size: .
d_call: .
j_call: TRBJ2-3
cdr3_aa: CASRSRLVPIYTDTQYF
cdr3_nt: TGTGCCAGCAGGAGCCGGTTAGTGCCCATCTACACAGATACGCAGTATTTT

v_call: TRBV7-2
clone_size: few
d_call: .
j_call: TRBJ2-1
cdr3_aa: CASSPRQSQSYNEQFF
cdr3_nt: TGTGCCAGCAGCCCAAGACAGTCACAGTCCTACAATGAGCAGTTCTTC

v_call: TRBV4-1
clone_size: .
d_call: .
j_call: TRBJ2-1
cdr3_aa: CASSQDRTGKDNEQFF
cdr3_nt: TGCGCCAGCAGCCAAGATCGAACGGGAAAGGACAATGAGCAGTTCTTC

v_call: TRBV6-5
clone_size: .
d_call: .
j_call: TRBJ1-5
cdr3_aa: CASSLMNDKPQHF
cdr3_nt: TGTGCCAGCAGTTTAATGAACGACAAGCCCCAGCATTTT

v_call: TRBV19
clone_size: .
d_call: TRBD2
j_call: TRBJ2-1
cdr3_aa: CASSRTSGGYNEQFF
cdr3_nt: TGTGCCAGTAGTCGGACTAGCGGGGGTTACAATGAGCAGTTCTTC

v_call: TRBV7-2
clone_size: .
d_call: TRBD1
j_call: TRBJ2-6
cdr3_aa: CASSPQTGPLSGANVLTF
cdr3_nt: TGTGCCAGCAGCCCCCAGACAGGGCCCCTCTCTGGGGCCAACGTCCTGACTTTC

v_call: TRBV5-1
clone_size: once
d_call: TRBD2
j_call: TRBJ2-1
cdr3_aa: CASSFGLAGQNEQFF
cdr3_nt: TGCGCCAGCAGCTTCGGGCTAGCGGGACAAAATGAGCAGTTCTTC

v_call: TRBV5-1
clone_size: .
d_call: .
j_call: TRBJ1-2
cdr3_aa: CASSFGALDKGGLVGYTF
cdr3_nt: TGCGCCAGCAGCTTTGGCGCCCTCGATAAAGGAGGGCTGGTGGGCTACACCTTC

v_call: TRBV7-2
clone_size: .
d_call: .
j_call: TRBJ1-2
cdr3_aa: CASSPQVYESENYGYTF
cdr3_nt: TGTGCCAGCAGCCCTCAAGTATATGAAAGCGAGAACTATGGCTACACCTTC

v_call: TRBV7-2
clone_size: few
d_call: TRBD1
j_call: TRBJ2-7
cdr3_aa: CASSPGQSYEQYF
cdr3_nt: TGTGCCAGCAGCCCGGGACAGAGCTACGAGCAGTACTTC

v_call: TRBV28
clone_size: .
d_call: TRBD1
j_call: TRBJ1-6
cdr3_aa: CASSLVAQGAFNSPLHF
cdr3_nt: TGTGCCAGCAGTTTAGTAGCACAGGGGGCCTTTAATTCACCCCTCCACTTT

v_call: TRBV30
clone_size: .
d_call: .
j_call: TRBJ2-1
cdr3_aa: CAWSPRGNEQFF
cdr3_nt: TGTGCCTGGAGTCCCAGGGGCAATGAGCAGTTCTTC

v_call: TRBV5-1
clone_size: .
d_call: .
j_call: TRBJ2-1
cdr3_aa: CASSSVTPSYNEQFF
cdr3_nt: TGCGCCAGCAGCTCCGTCACTCCCTCCTACAATGAGCAGTTCTTC

v_call: TRBV6-1
clone_size: once
d_call: TRBD2
j_call: TRBJ2-1
cdr3_aa: CASSEVEIALAGGRQFF
cdr3_nt: TGTGCCAGCAGTGAAGTGGAAATTGCACTAGCGGGAGGAAGGCAGTTCTTC

v_call: TRBV27
clone_size: few
d_call: .
j_call: TRBJ1-2
cdr3_aa: CASSSRVGQTNYGYTF
cdr3_nt: TGTGCCAGCAGCTCACGGGTGGGGCAGACTAACTATGGCTACACCTTC

v_call: TRBV10-3
clone_size: .
d_call: TRBD1
j_call: TRBJ2-3
cdr3_aa: CAISEFLRTGGTDTQYF
cdr3_nt: TGTGCCATCAGTGAGTTTCTCCGGACAGGGGGCACAGATACGCAGTATTTT

v_call: TRBV19
clone_size: .
d_call: TRBD1
j_call: TRBJ1-1
cdr3_aa: CASSITGGYTEAFF
cdr3_nt: TGTGCCAGTAGTATTACAGGGGGCTACACTGAAGCTTTCTTT

v_call: TRBV7-3
clone_size: .
d_call: TRBD2
j_call: TRBJ2-3
cdr3_aa: CASSSAGLAGVDTQYF
cdr3_nt: TGTGCCAGCAGCTCTGCGGGACTAGCGGGAGTGGATACGCAGTATTTT

v_call: TRBV11-2
clone_size: .
d_call: TRBD1
j_call: TRBJ2-2
cdr3_aa: CASSSELGQGIANTGELFF
cdr3_nt: TGTGCCAGCAGCTCAGAGCTGGGACAGGGGATAGCGAACACCGGGGAGCTGTTTTTT

v_call: TRBV2
clone_size: .
d_call: TRBD1
j_call: TRBJ2-3
cdr3_aa: CASSQGADTQYF
cdr3_nt: TGTGCCAGCAGCCAGGGGGCAGATACGCAGTATTTT

v_call: TRBV18
clone_size: .
d_call: .
j_call: TRBJ1-1
cdr3_aa: CASSPPAGAKTEAFF
cdr3_nt: TGTGCCAGCTCACCACCGGCAGGGGCAAAGACTGAAGCTTTCTTT

v_call: TRBV11-3
clone_size: .
d_call: .
j_call: TRBJ2-7
cdr3_aa: CASSLRGLNSNEQYF
cdr3_nt: TGTGCCAGCAGCTTGAGAGGACTTAATTCAAACGAGCAGTACTTC

v_call: TRBV5-4
clone_size: .
d_call: TRBD2
j_call: TRBJ2-7
cdr3_aa: CASSSASGSSSYEQYF
cdr3_nt: TGTGCCAGCAGCTCCGCTAGCGGGAGTAGCTCCTACGAGCAGTACTTC

v_call: TRBV7-6
clone_size: .
d_call: .
j_call: TRBJ2-3
cdr3_aa: CASSPVASAADTQYF
cdr3_nt: TGTGCCAGCAGCCCCGTGGCTAGCGCGGCAGATACGCAGTATTTT

v_call: TRBV6-1
clone_size: .
d_call: TRBD1
j_call: TRBJ2-1
cdr3_aa: CASSELRGRVGEQFF
cdr3_nt: TGTGCCAGCAGTGAACTCAGGGGGCGCGTTGGTGAGCAGTTCTTC

v_call: TRBV13
clone_size: .
d_call: .
j_call: TRBJ2-5
cdr3_aa: CASSLDSQETQYF
cdr3_nt: TGTGCCAGCAGCTTAGACAGCCAAGAGACCCAGTACTTC

v_call: TRBV6-6
clone_size: .
d_call: TRBD1
j_call: TRBJ1-6
cdr3_aa: CASSRGTGNSPLHF
cdr3_nt: TGTGCCAGCAGCCGAGGGACAGGGAATTCACCCCTCCACTTT

v_call: TRBV5-1
clone_size: once
d_call: TRBD1
j_call: TRBJ2-7
cdr3_aa: CASSLMTGDYEQYF
cdr3_nt: TGCGCCAGCAGCTTGATGACAGGGGACTACGAGCAGTACTTC

v_call: TRBV18
clone_size: once
d_call: TRBD1
j_call: TRBJ1-1
cdr3_aa: CASSPQGANTEAFF
cdr3_nt: TGTGCCAGCTCACCACAGGGGGCGAACACTGAAGCTTTCTTT

v_call: TRBV6-6
clone_size: once
d_call: .
j_call: TRBJ2-1
cdr3_aa: CASSLATNYNEQFF
cdr3_nt: TGTGCCAGCAGTCTAGCGACTAATTACAATGAGCAGTTCTTC

v_call: TRBV5-1
clone_size: .
d_call: .
j_call: TRBJ2-7
cdr3_aa: CASSQQGHEQYF
cdr3_nt: TGCGCCAGCAGTCAACAGGGCCACGAGCAGTACTTC

v_call: TRBV7-9
clone_size: .
d_call: TRBD1
j_call: TRBJ1-3
cdr3_aa: CASSLDRAGNTIYF
cdr3_nt: TGTGCCAGCAGCTTGGACAGGGCTGGAAACACCATATATTTT

v_call: TRBV5-1
clone_size: .
d_call: TRBD1
j_call: TRBJ2-6
cdr3_aa: CASSLGTGGANVLTF
cdr3_nt: TGCGCCAGCAGCTTGGGGACAGGAGGGGCCAACGTCCTGACTTTC

v_call: TRBV7-9
clone_size: .
d_call: .
j_call: TRBJ2-2
cdr3_aa: CASSSAGTNTGELFF
cdr3_nt: TGTGCCAGCAGCTCCGCCGGGACTAACACCGGGGAGCTGTTTTTT

v_call: TRBV10-3
clone_size: .
d_call: .
j_call: TRBJ2-2
cdr3_aa: CAISDRYTGELFF
cdr3_nt: TGTGCCATCAGTGACCGGTACACCGGGGAGCTGTTTTTT

v_call: TRBV4-1
clone_size: .
d_call: .
j_call: TRBJ2-1
cdr3_aa: CASSQEPAGESYNEQFF
cdr3_nt: TGCGCCAGCAGCCAAGAACCAGCGGGCGAATCCTACAATGAGCAGTTCTTC

v_call: TRBV28
clone_size: .
d_call: .
j_call: TRBJ2-2
cdr3_aa: CASSGTAPNTGELFF
cdr3_nt: TGTGCCAGCAGCGGGACTGCACCGAACACCGGGGAGCTGTTTTTT

v_call: TRBV5-1
clone_size: .
d_call: TRBD1
j_call: TRBJ1-1
cdr3_aa: CASSLQAGGASTEAFF
cdr3_nt: TGCGCCAGCAGCTTGCAGGCAGGGGGCGCGTCCACTGAAGCTTTCTTT

v_call: TRBV14
clone_size: .
d_call: TRBD1
j_call: TRBJ1-2
cdr3_aa: CASSQERFQGAAGYTF
cdr3_nt: TGTGCCAGCAGCCAAGAGAGGTTTCAGGGGGCTGCTGGCTACACCTTC

v_call: TRBV7-2
clone_size: .
d_call: .
j_call: TRBJ1-1
cdr3_aa: CASSLGQVWTEAFF
cdr3_nt: TGTGCCAGCAGCTTAGGACAGGTTTGGACTGAAGCTTTCTTT

v_call: TRBV6-5
clone_size: few
d_call: .
j_call: TRBJ2-7
cdr3_aa: CASSYSSPGNYEQYF
cdr3_nt: TGTGCCAGCAGTTACTCGAGTCCGGGGAACTACGAGCAGTACTTC

v_call: TRBV5-1
clone_size: .
d_call: TRBD1
j_call: TRBJ2-3
cdr3_aa: CASKGQGPTDTQYF
cdr3_nt: TGCGCCAGCAAGGGACAGGGGCCCACAGATACGCAGTATTTT

v_call: TRBV7-8
clone_size: .
d_call: .
j_call: TRBJ2-6
cdr3_aa: CASSPRDSGANVLTF
cdr3_nt: TGTGCCAGCAGCCCCCGAGACTCTGGGGCCAACGTCCTGACTTTC

v_call: TRBV7-3
clone_size: .
d_call: TRBD2
j_call: TRBJ2-3
cdr3_aa: CASSLRTSGRADTQYF
cdr3_nt: TGTGCCAGCAGCTTAAGGACTAGCGGGAGAGCAGATACGCAGTATTTT

v_call: TRBV28
clone_size: .
d_call: .
j_call: TRBJ1-1
cdr3_aa: CASSFPGYTEAFF
cdr3_nt: TGTGCCAGCAGTTTTCCCGGGTATACTGAAGCTTTCTTT

v_call: TRBV6-6
clone_size: .
d_call: .
j_call: TRBJ2-1
cdr3_aa: CASSSNGATYNEQFF
cdr3_nt: TGTGCCAGCAGCTCAAATGGGGCTACCTACAATGAGCAGTTCTTC

v_call: TRBV6-5
clone_size: .
d_call: TRBD2
j_call: TRBJ2-1
cdr3_aa: CASSYASGSANEQFF
cdr3_nt: TGTGCCAGCAGTTACGCTAGCGGGAGTGCCAATGAGCAGTTCTTC

v_call: TRBV28
clone_size: .
d_call: .
j_call: TRBJ1-3
cdr3_aa: CASSFYRASGNTIYF
cdr3_nt: TGTGCCAGCAGTTTCTACAGGGCATCAGGAAACACCATATATTTT

v_call: TRBV6-1
clone_size: few
d_call: .
j_call: TRBJ1-2
cdr3_aa: CASSEGSAPYGYTF
cdr3_nt: TGTGCCAGCAGTGAGGGCTCTGCGCCCTATGGCTACACCTTC

v_call: TRBV6-1
clone_size: .
d_call: .
j_call: TRBJ1-2
cdr3_aa: CASSEGHGGGYGYTF
cdr3_nt: TGTGCCAGCAGTGAAGGCCACGGGGGGGGTTATGGCTACACCTTC

v_call: TRBV2
clone_size: .
d_call: TRBD1
j_call: TRBJ2-6
cdr3_aa: CASSGDRAISGANVLTF
cdr3_nt: TGTGCCAGCAGCGGGGACAGGGCCATCTCTGGGGCCAACGTCCTGACTTTC

v_call: TRBV19
clone_size: once
d_call: TRBD1
j_call: TRBJ2-2
cdr3_aa: CASSIFRDRGHGELFF
cdr3_nt: TGTGCCAGTAGTATCTTTCGAGACAGGGGTCACGGGGAGCTGTTTTTT

v_call: TRBV7-9
clone_size: .
d_call: .
j_call: TRBJ2-1
cdr3_aa: CASSLGGRGEFF
cdr3_nt: TGTGCCAGCAGCCTTGGGGGCAGGGGTGAGTTCTTC